This T cell receptor beta chain was documented in a study of shared clonotypes between healthy human individuals. Profiling relied on immunoSEQ multiplex PCR, and the TCRdb table lists in-frame clones only, not all of them. The table includes about 2.4 million clones, roughly 93% detected once. About this clone: Its matching antigen is unknown.

Overall study findings and caveats: Larger richness was generally estimated for naive than memory subsets. Rarefaction showed sorted-subset sequencing was incomplete despite large depth. Sharing across several donors was seen in around 5% of naive CD4 clonotypes.

CDR1 is SGHAT and CDR2 is FQNNGV in the germline V gene. CDR3 size: 16 residues. The ends were cut back, 1 base at V and 4 bases at J, with 17 bases in the middle. Material: naive CD4+ T cells from PBMCs. The subset denotes: CD45RA+ positively selected. The V and J genes are TRBV11-2 and TRBJ2-7; D tentatively reads TRBD1 or TRBD2 (6 bases each). The TCR originated in a man in his late teens or twenties in good health. Some clones in this sample may be carry-over from other donors' samples. The chain's CDR3 is CASSLVGGRGAYEQYF. The CDR3 nucleotides read TGTGCCAGCAGCTTAGTAGGGGGGAGAGGGGCGTACGAGCAGTACTTC. Full variable domain (outside the CDR3, taken from reference TRBV11-2 and TRBJ2-7): EAGVAQSPRYKIIEKRQSVAFWCNPISGHATLYWYQQILGQGPKLLIQFQNNGVVDDSQLPKDRFSAERLKGVDSTLKIQPAKLEDSAVYLCASSLVGGRGAYEQYFGPGTRLTVT.